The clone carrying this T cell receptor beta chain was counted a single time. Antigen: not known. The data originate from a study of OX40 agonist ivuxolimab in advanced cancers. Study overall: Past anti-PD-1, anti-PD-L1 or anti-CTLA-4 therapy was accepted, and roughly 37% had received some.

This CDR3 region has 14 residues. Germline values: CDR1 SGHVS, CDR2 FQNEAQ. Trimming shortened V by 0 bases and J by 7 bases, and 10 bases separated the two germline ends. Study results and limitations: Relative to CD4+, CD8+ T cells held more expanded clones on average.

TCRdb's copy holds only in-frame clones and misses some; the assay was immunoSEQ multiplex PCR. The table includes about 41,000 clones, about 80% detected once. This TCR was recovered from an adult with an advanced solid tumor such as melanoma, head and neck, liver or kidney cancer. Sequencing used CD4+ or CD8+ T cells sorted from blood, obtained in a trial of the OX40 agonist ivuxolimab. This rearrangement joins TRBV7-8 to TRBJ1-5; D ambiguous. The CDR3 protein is CASSLAEHAQPQHF. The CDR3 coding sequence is TGTGCCAGCAGCTTAGCGGAGCACGCCCAGCCCCAGCATTTT.